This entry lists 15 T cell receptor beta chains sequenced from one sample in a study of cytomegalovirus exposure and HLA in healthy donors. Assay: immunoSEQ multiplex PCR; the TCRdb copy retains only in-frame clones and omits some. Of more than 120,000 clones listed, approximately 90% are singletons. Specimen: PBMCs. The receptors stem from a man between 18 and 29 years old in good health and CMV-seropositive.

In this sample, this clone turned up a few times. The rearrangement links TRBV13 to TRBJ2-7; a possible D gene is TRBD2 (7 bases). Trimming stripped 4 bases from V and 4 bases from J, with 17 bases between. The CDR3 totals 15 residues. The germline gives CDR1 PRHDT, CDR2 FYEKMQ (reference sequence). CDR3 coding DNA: TGTGCCAGCAGCTCCCCTCAGAGGGGGGGGTACGAGCAGTACTTC. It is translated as CASSSPQRGGYEQYF. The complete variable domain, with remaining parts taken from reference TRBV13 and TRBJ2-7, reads AAGVIQSPRHLIKEKRETATLKCYPIPRHDTVYWYQQGPGQDPQFLISFYEKMQSDKGSIPDRFSAQQFSDYHSELNMSSLELGDSALYFCASSSPQRGGYEQYFGPGTRLTVT.

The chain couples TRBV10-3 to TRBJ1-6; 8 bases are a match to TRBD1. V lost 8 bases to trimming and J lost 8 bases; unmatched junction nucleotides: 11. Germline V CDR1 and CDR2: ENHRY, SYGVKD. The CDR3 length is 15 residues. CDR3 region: CAISGTGQEYSPLHF. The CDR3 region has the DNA TGTGCCATCTCCGGTACGGGACAGGAGTATTCACCCCTCCACTTT.

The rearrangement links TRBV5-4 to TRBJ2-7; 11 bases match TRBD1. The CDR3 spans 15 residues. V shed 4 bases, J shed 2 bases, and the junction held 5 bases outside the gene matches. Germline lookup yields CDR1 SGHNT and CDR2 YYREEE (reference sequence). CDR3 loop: CASSPRGQGAYEQYF. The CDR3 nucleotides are TGTGCCAGCAGCCCCCGGGGACAGGGGGCCTACGAGCAGTACTTC.

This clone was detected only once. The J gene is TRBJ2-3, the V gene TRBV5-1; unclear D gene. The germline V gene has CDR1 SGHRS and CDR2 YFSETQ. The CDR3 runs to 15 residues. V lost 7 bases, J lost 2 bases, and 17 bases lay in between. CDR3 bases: TGCGCCAGCGGATCCCTCGGGTTCCCCACAGATACGCAGTATTTT. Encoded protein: CASGSLGFPTDTQYF. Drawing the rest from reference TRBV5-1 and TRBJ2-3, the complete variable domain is KAGVTQTPRYLIKTRGQQVTLSCSPISGHRSVSWYQQTPGQGLQFLFEYFSETQRNKGNFPGRFSGRQFSNSRSEMNVSTLELGDSALYLCASGSLGFPTDTQYFGPGTRLTVL.

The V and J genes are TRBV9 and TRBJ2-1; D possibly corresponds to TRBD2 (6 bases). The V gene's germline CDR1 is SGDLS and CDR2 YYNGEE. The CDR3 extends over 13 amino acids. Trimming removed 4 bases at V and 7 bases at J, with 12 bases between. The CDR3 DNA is TGTGCCAGCAGCCCTTCAGGGAGGAATGAGCAGTTCTTC. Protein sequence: CASSPSGRNEQFF. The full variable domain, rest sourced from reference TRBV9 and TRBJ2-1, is DSGVTQTPKHLITATGQRVTLRCSPRSGDLSVYWYQQSLDQGLQFLIQYYNGEERAKGNILERFSAQQFPDLHSELNLSSLELGDSALYFCASSPSGRNEQFFGPGTRLTVL.

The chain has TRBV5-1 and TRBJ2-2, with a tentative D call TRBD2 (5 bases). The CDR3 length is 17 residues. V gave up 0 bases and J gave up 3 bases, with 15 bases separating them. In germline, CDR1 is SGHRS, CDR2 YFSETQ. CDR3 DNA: TGCGCCAGCAGCTTGGCCCAGGTTTCGAGGGACACCGGGGAGCTGTTTTTT. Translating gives CASSLAQVSRDTGELFF.

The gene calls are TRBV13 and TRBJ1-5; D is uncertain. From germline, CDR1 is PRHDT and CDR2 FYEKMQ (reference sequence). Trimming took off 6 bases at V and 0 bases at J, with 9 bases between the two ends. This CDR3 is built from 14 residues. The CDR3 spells CASRRRTSNQPQHF. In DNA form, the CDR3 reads TGTGCCAGCAGGAGGCGAACTAGCAATCAGCCCCAGCATTTT.

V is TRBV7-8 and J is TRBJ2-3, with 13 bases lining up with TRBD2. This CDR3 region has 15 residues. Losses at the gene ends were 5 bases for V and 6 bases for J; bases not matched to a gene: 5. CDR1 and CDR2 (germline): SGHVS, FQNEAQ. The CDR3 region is CASSNGLAGVDTQYF. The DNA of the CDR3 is TGTGCCAGCAGCAACGGACTAGCGGGAGTGGATACGCAGTATTTT.

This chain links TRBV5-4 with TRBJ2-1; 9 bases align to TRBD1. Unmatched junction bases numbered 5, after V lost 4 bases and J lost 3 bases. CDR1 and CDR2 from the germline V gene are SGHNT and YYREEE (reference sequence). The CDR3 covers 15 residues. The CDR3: CASSETGQGYNEQFF. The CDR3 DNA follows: TGTGCCAGCAGCGAGACGGGACAGGGCTACAATGAGCAGTTCTTC. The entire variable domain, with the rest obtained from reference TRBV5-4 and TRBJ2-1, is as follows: ETGVTQSPTHLIKTRGQQVTLRCSSQSGHNTVSWYQQALGQGPQFIFQYYREEENGRGNFPPRFSGLQFPNYSSELNVNALELDDSALYLCASSETGQGYNEQFFGPGTRLTVL.

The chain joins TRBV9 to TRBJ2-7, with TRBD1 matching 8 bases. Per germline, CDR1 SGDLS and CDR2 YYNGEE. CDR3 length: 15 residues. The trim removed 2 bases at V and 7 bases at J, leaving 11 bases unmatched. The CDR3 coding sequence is TGTGCCAGCAGCGTCAGGACAGGGCGTCCTACGGAGCAGTACTTC. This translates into CASSVRTGRPTEQYF.

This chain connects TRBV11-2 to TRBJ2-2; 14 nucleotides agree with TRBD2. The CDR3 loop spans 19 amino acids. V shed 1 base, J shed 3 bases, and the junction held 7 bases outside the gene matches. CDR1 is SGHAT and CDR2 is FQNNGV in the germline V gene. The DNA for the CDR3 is TGTGCCAGCAGCTTAGGGACTAGCGGGGGGTACCGGGACACCGGGGAGCTGTTTTTT. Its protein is CASSLGTSGGYRDTGELFF.

The CDR3 is CASSERDSAYEQYF. CDR3 bases: TGCGCCAGCAGTGAGCGGGACTCAGCCTACGAGCAGTACTTC. The chain carries TRBV10-1 and TRBJ2-7; the D gene is possibly TRBD2 (6 bases). Trimming took off 2 bases at V and 2 bases at J, with 10 bases between the two ends. Germline loops: CDR1 WNHNN, CDR2 SYGVQD (reference sequence). The CDR3 has 14 residues.

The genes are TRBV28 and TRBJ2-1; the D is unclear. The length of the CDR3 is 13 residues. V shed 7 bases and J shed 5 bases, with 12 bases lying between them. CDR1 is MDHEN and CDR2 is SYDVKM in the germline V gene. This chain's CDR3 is CASTDRVNNEQFF. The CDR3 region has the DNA TGTGCCAGCACCGATCGGGTGAACAATGAGCAGTTCTTC.

The CDR3 nucleotides are TGTGCCAGCCGGGGACTCCCGGGCTACGAGCAGTACTTC. As protein: CASRGLPGYEQYF. The genes are TRBV2 and TRBJ2-7, with D maybe TRBD2 (6 bases). Per the germline V gene, CDR1 is SNHLY and CDR2 is FYNNEI. This CDR3 spans 13 amino acids. Trimming removed 8 bases from V and 3 bases from J, with 14 bases in between.

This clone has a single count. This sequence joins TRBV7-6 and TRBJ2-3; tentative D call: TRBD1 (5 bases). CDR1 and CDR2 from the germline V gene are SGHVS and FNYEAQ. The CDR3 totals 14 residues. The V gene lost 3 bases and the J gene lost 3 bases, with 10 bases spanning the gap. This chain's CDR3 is CASSLRQITDTQYF. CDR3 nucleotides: TGTGCCAGCAGCTTGCGACAGATAACAGATACGCAGTATTTT. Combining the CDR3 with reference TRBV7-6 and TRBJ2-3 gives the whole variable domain GAGVSQSPRYKVTKRGQDVALRCDPISGHVSLYWYRQALGQGPEFLTYFNYEAQQDKSGLPNDRFSAERPEGSISTLTIQRTEQRDSAMYRCASSLRQITDTQYFGPGTRLTVL.